This T cell receptor (beta chain) comes out of a study of cytomegalovirus exposure and HLA in healthy donors. Some clones are missing from TCRdb's copy, which holds only in-frame ones; the method was immunoSEQ multiplex PCR. The sample lists about 180,000 clones; about 85% were seen once. As concerns this clone: The antigen is not known.

Trimming removed 2 bases from V and 1 base from J; junction bases left unmatched: 4. Looked up from germline, CDR1 is MNHNS and CDR2 is SASEGT. The CDR3 spans 15 residues. Separation from the 666-subject first cohort characterized the roughly 120-subject validation cohort, to which the donors belonged. General study findings and limits: The majority of TCR sequences were rare, yet some public TCRs appeared in many donors. According to a subsequent analysis, TCR clusters identified in the first cohort showed a tendency to co-occur across the approximately 110 validation repertoires.

This sequence was found in a young man in good health and CMV-seropositive. The chain couples TRBV6-1 to TRBJ2-7, with 8 bases aligning to TRBD1. The sample comprised PBMCs. CDR3 in amino acids: CASSEQGARSYEQYF. For the CDR3, the DNA is TGTGCCAGCAGTGAACAGGGGGCGAGGTCCTACGAGCAGTACTTC.